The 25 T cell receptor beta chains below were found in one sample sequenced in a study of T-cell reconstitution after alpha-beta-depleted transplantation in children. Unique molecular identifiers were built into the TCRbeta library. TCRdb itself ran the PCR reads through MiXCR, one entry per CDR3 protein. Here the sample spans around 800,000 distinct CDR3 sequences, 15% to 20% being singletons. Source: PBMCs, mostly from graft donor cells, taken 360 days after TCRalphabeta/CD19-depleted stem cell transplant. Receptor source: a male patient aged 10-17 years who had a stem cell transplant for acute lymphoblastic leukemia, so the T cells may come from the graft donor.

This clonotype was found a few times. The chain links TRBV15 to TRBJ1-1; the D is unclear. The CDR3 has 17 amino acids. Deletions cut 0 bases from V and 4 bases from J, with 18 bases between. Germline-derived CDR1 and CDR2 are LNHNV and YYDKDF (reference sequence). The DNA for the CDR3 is TGTGCCACCAGCAGAGATAGCAGGTTACTTATGGGCACTGAAGCTTTCTTT. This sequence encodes CATSRDSRLLMGTEAFF.

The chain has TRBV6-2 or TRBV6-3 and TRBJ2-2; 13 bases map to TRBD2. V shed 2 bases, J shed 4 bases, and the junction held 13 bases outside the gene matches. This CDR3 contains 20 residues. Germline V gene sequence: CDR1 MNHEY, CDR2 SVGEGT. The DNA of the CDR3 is TGTGCCAGCAGTTACCCACCATATTCCACTAGCGGGAGGGTCACCGGGGAGCTGTTTTTT. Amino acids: CASSYPPYSTSGRVTGELFF.

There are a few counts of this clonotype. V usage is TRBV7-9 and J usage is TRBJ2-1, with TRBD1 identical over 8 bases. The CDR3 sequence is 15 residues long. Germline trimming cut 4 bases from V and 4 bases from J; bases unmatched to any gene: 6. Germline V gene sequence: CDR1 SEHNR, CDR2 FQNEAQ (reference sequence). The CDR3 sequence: CASSSATGAYNEQFF. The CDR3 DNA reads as TGTGCCAGCAGCTCCGCGACAGGGGCTTACAATGAGCAGTTCTTC. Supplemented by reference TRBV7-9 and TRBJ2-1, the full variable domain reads DTGVSQNPRHKITKRGQNVTFRCDPISEHNRLYWYRQTLGQGPEFLTYFQNEAQLEKSRLLSDRFSAERPKGSFSTLEIQRTEQGDSAMYLCASSSATGAYNEQFFGPGTRLTVL.

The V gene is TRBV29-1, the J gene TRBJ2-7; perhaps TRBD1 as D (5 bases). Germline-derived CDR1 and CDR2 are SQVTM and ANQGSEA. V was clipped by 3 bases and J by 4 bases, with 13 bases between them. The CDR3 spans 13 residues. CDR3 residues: CSVDWQGSYEQYF. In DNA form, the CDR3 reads TGCAGCGTTGATTGGCAGGGTTCGTACGAGCAGTACTTC.

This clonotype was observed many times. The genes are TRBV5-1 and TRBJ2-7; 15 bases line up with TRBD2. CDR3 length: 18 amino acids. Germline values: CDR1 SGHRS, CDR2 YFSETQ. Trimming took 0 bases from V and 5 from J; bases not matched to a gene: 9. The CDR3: CASSLGTSGRVFRHEQYF. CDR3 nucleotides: TGCGCCAGCAGCTTGGGGACTAGCGGGAGGGTATTCCGCCACGAGCAGTACTTC.

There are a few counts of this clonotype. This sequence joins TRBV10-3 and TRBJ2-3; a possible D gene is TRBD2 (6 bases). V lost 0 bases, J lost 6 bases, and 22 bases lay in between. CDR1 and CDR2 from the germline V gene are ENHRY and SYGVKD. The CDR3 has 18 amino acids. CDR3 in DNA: TGTGCCATCAGTGAGTCCCCTTTTGAGGGAGGCCTTGGGGATACGCAGTATTTT. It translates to CAISESPFEGGLGDTQYF.

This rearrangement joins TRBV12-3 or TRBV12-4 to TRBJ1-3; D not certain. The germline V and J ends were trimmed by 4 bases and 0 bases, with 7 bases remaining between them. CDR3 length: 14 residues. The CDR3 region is CASSSVVSGNTIYF. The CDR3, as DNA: TGTGCCAGCAGTTCGGTCGTCTCTGGAAACACCATATATTTT.

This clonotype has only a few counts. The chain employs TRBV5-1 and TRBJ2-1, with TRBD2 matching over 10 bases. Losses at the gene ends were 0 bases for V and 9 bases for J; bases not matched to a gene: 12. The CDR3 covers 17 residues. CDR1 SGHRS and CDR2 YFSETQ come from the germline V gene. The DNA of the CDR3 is TGCGCCAGCAGCTTGGCCCTGACTAGCGGGCTGGGCTTTGAGCAGTTCTTC. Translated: CASSLALTSGLGFEQFF.

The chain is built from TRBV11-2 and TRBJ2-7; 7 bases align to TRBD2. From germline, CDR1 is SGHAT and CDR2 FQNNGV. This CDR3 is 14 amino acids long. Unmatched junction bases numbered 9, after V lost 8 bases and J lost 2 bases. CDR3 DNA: TGTGCCAGCGGGGGACTAAAAGGGGCCTACGAGCAGTACTTC. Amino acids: CASGGLKGAYEQYF.

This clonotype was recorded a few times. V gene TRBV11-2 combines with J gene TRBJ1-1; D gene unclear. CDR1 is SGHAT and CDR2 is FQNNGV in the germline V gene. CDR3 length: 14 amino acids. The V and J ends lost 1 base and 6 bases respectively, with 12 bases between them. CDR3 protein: CASSLGEGYAEAFF. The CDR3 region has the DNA TGTGCCAGCAGCTTAGGGGAAGGGTACGCTGAAGCTTTCTTT.

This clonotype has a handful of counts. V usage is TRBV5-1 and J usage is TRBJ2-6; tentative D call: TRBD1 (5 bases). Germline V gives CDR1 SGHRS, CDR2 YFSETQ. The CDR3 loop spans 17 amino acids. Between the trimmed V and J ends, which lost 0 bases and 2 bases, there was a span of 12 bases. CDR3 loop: CASSLARTGPGANVLTF. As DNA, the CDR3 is TGCGCCAGCAGCTTGGCAAGAACAGGACCTGGGGCCAACGTCCTGACTTTC.

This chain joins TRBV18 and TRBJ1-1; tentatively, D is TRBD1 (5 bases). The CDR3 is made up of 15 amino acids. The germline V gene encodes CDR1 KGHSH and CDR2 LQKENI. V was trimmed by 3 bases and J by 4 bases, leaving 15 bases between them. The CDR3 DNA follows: TGTGCCAGCTCACCGTCCGGTCTGGGGGGCACTGAAGCTTTCTTT. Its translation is CASSPSGLGGTEAFF.

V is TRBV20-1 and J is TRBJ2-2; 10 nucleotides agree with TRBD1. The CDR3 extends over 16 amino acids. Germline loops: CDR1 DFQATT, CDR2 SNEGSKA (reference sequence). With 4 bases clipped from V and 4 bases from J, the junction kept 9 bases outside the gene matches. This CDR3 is CSAKWAGQGPTGELFF. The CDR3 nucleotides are TGCAGTGCTAAATGGGCGGGACAGGGGCCCACCGGGGAGCTGTTTTTT.

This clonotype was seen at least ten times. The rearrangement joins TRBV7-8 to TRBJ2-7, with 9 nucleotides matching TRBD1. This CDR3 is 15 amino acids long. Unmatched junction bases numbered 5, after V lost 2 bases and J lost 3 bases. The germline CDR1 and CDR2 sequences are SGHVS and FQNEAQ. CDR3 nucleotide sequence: TGTGCCAGCAGCTTAACGGGACAGGGCTACTACGAGCAGTACTTC. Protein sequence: CASSLTGQGYYEQYF. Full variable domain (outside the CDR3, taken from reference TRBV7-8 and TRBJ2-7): GAGVSQSPRYKVAKRGQDVALRCDPISGHVSLFWYQQALGQGPEFLTYFQNEAQLDKSGLPSDRFFAERPEGSVSTLKIQRTQQEDSAVYLCASSLTGQGYYEQYFGPGTRLTVT.

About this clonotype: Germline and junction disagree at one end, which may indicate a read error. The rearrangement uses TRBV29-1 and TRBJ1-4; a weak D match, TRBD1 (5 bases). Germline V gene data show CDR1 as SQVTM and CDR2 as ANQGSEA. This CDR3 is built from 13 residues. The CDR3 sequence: CSVEGTFGEKLFF. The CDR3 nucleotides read TGCAGCGTGGAAGGGACCTTCGGGGAAAAACTGTTTTTT.

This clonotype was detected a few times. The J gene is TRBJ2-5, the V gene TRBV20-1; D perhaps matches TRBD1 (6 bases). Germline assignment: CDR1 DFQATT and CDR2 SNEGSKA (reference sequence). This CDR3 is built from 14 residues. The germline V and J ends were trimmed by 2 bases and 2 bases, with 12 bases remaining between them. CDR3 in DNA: TGCAGTGCTAGATCAACAGGGAGTCAAGAGACCCAGTACTTC. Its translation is CSARSTGSQETQYF.

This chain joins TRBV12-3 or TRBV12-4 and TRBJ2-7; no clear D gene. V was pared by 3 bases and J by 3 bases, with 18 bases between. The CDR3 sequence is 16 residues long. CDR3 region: CASSFLVGHKDYEQYF. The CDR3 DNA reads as TGTGCCAGCAGTTTTCTTGTAGGCCATAAGGACTACGAGCAGTACTTC.

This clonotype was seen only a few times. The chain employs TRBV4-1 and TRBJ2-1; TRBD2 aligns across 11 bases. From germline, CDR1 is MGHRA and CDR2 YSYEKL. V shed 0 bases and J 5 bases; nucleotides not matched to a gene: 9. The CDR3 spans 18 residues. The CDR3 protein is CASSQDSLLSGRDNEQFF. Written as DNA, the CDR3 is TGCGCCAGCAGCCAAGATTCCCTGCTTAGCGGGAGGGACAATGAGCAGTTCTTC.

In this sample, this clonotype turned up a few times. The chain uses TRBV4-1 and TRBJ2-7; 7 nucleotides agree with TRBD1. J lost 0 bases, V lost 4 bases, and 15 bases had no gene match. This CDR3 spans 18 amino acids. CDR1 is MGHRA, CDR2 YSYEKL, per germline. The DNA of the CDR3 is TGCGCCAGCAGCCCGAACCGGGCCCTACGGGACAGCTCCTACGAGCAGTACTTC. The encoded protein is CASSPNRALRDSSYEQYF.

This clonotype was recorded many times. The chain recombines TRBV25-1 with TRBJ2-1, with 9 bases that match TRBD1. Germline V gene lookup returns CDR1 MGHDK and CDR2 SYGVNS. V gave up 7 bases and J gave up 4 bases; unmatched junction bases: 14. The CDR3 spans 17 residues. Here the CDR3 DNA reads TGTGCCAGCAACCAAAGACCTAGGACAGGGGCATACAATGAGCAGTTCTTC. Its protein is CASNQRPRTGAYNEQFF.

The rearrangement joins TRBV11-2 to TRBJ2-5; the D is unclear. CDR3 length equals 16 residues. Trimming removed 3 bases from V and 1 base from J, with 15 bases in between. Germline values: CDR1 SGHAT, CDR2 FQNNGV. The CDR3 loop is CASSLASSSPQETQYF. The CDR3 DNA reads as TGTGCCAGCAGCTTGGCCAGTTCATCCCCCCAAGAGACCCAGTACTTC.

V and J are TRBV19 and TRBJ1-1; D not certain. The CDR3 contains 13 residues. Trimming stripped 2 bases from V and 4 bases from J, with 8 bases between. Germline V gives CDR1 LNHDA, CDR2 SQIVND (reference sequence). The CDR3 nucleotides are TGTGCCAGTAGTATATCGAGGGCCACTGAAGCTTTCTTT. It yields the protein CASSISRATEAFF.

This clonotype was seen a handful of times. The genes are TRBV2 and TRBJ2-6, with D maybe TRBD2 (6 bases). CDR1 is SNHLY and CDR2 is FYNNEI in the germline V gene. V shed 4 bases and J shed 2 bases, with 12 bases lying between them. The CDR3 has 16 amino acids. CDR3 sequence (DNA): TGTGCCAGCAGTGTGGAGGGGCTACCTGGGGCCAACGTCCTGACTTTC. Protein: CASSVEGLPGANVLTF. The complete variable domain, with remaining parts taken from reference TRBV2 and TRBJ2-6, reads EPEVTQTPSHQVTQMGQEVILRCVPISNHLYFYWYRQILGQKVEFLVSFYNNEISEKSEIFDDQFSVERPDGSNFTLKIRSTKLEDSAMYFCASSVEGLPGANVLTFGAGSRLTVL.

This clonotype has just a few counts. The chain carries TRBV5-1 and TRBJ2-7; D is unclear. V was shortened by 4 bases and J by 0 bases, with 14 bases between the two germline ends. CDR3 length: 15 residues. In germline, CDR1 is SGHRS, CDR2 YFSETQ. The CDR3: CASSPITASSYEQYF. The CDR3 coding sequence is TGCGCCAGCAGCCCAATTACGGCCAGCTCCTACGAGCAGTACTTC.

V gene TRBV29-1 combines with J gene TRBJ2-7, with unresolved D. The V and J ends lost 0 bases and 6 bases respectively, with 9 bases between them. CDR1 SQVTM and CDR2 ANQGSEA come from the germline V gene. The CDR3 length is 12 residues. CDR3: CSVEDIAREQYF. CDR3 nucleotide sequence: TGCAGCGTTGAAGACATCGCCCGCGAGCAGTACTTC.